This TCR beta chain stems from a study of OX40 agonist ivuxolimab in advanced cancers. Concerning the study at large: Ivuxolimab was a fully human IgG2 agonistic monoclonal antibody targeting the costimulatory receptor OX40 (CD134). Intravenous ivuxolimab was administered to patients every 2 weeks at six dose levels: 0.01, 0.1, 0.3, 1.5, 3 and 10 mg/kg. Of the 52 patients in dose escalation, 19 had hepatocellular carcinoma, about 15 had melanoma, 9 had renal cell carcinoma and 9 had head and neck cancer. In the dose-escalation cohort, around four fifths of patients were male, and the mean age was around 65 years with a range of roughly 20 to 80. Patients were allowed to have had prior anti-PD-1, anti-PD-L1 or anti-CTLA-4 therapy, and 40% of the dose-escalation patients had previously received checkpoint inhibitors. Partial responses occurred in three dose-escalation patients: two with cutaneous melanoma and one with hepatocellular carcinoma. The purpose of peripheral TCRbeta sequencing was to test whether ivuxolimab changed TCR sequence diversity and led to clonal T-cell expansion. The monotherapy dose-escalation portion (N of about 49 patients) of the phase I ivuxolimab trial is reported in the paper.

With respect to this clone: The specificity of this receptor is unknown. Per-nucleotide qualities are absent, and no much larger clonotype sits a single base away.

On the study overall, not on this receptor specifically: On average, CD8+ T cells showed more expanded clones than CD4+ T cells after ivuxolimab. The antigen specificity of the peripheral T cells that underwent clonal expansion was not determined. At doses of 0.1 to 3.0 mg/kg, clonal expansion of both CD4+ and CD8+ blood T cells was observed from baseline to week 6. Low levels of normalized T-cell clonal expansion were also seen in some nonresponding patients. In partial responders in the 0.1-3.0 mg/kg groups, normalized peripheral clonal expansion was found to be among the lowest, especially among CD8+ T cells.

The trial excluded patients who had a history of autoimmune disease or who were on systemic immunosuppression. In every dose cohort, peripheral blood was drawn for TCR sequencing at baseline, cycle 4 day 1, and cycle 7 day 1. Samples were obtained from an open-label, multicenter, first-in-human phase I dose-escalation trial of ivuxolimab. Adults with locally advanced or metastatic melanoma, renal cell carcinoma, hepatocellular carcinoma or head and neck squamous cell carcinoma were enrolled in the trial. Before TCR sequencing, CD4+ T cells and CD8+ T cells were sorted from peripheral blood as separate populations. Genomic DNA was isolated from the sorted cells so that the TCRbeta CDR3 region could be sequenced. The immunoSEQ Assay was used for sequencing of TCRbeta CDR3 regions. Not all clones reach the TCRdb copy of this immuneACCESS table, which keeps in-frame sequences only. Checked studies attribute under half of the gap to unresolved V genes and leave the rest unexplained. In all, the sample holds 55,000 to 80,000 clones, and about 90% of those were seen once. In total, the top ten clones hold less than 6% of the sample.

Ends trimmed: V by 4 bases, J by 6 bases; bases unmatched to a gene: 5. CDR1 SNHLY and CDR2 FYNNEI were looked up in the germline V gene. There are 15 amino acids in the CDR3, from cysteine to phenylalanine inclusive. Just CDR3 DNA is preserved here, 45 bases in frame from base 1. The TCR sequence derives from an adult with an advanced solid tumor such as melanoma, head and neck, liver or kidney cancer. The V and J segments used are TRBV2 and TRBJ2-2; 10 of the junction bases match TRBD1. Sequencing used CD4+ or CD8+ T cells sorted from blood, obtained in a trial of the OX40 agonist ivuxolimab. The CDR3 region: CASSVDRGRAGELFF. The DNA is TGTGCCAGCAGTGTGGACAGGGGGAGGGCCGGGGAGCTGTTTTTT.